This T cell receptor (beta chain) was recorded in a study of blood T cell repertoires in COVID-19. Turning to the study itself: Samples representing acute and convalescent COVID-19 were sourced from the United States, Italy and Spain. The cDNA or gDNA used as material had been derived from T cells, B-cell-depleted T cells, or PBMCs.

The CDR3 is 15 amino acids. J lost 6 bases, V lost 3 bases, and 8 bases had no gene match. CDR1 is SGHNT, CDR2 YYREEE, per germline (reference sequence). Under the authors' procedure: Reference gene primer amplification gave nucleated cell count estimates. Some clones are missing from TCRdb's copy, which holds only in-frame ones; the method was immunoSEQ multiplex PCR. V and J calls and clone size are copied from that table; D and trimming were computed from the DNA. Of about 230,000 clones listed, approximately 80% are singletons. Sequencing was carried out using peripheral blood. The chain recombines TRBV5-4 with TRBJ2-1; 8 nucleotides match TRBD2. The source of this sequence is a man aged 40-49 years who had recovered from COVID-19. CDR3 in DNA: TGTGCCAGCAGCTCCCCCGGGAGGGCCCGCAATGAGCAGTTCTTC. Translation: CASSSPGRARNEQFF.